Below, 7 T cell receptor beta chains from the same sample are listed, as sequenced in a study of T cell repertoires in cytomegalovirus infection. TCRdb re-analysed the reads in MiXCR, keeping a single row per CDR3 protein. The sample yields 80,000 or so distinct CDR3 sequences, approximately 39% seen once. The antigens for these receptors are not known. The source was CD8+ T cells from cultured PBMCs, collected from culture after CMV antigen stimulation. Receptor source: a human donor in good health (CMV status not recorded). Some clones in this sample may be carry-over from other donors' samples.

This clonotype showed up many times. J is TRBJ1-1 and V is TRBV7-9, with D perhaps TRBD1 (6 bases). V lost 2 bases and J lost 14, with 15 bases in between. CDR3 length: 12 amino acids. Germline V lookup: CDR1 SEHNR, CDR2 FQNEAQ (reference sequence). This chain's CDR3 is CASSLIGGGEFF. For the CDR3, the DNA is TGTGCCAGCAGCTTAATAGGGGGGGGAGAGTTCTTT.

The genes are TRBV7-2 and TRBJ2-7; D call uncertain. The CDR3 extends over 13 amino acids. The germline CDR1 and CDR2 sequences are SGHTA and FQGNSA. V lost 5 bases, J lost 2 bases, and 10 bases lay in between. DNA of the CDR3: TGTGCCAGCAGCCAGGACGTAGCCTACGAGCAGTACTTC. This gives the protein CASSQDVAYEQYF.

The chain combines TRBV2 with TRBJ1-1; D is uncertain. Germline CDR1 reads SNHLY; CDR2 reads FYNNEI. The CDR3 runs 13 residues. V gave up 10 bases and J gave up 0 bases, with 12 bases separating them. CDR3 region: CATPEGMNTEAFF. The CDR3 DNA reads as TGTGCCACCCCGGAGGGCATGAACACTGAAGCTTTCTTT.

This chain joins TRBV7-4 and TRBJ1-1, with D hard to call. The CDR3 totals 15 residues. The germline V and J ends were trimmed by 7 bases and 1 base, with 16 bases remaining between them. The germline V gene encodes CDR1 SGHVT and CDR2 SQSDAQ. The CDR3 reads CASNSLNSKNTEAFF. CDR3 DNA: TGTGCCAGCAACTCACTCAATTCAAAGAACACTGAAGCTTTCTTT.

V gene TRBV2 combines with J gene TRBJ2-7; D uncertain. The CDR3 spans 10 residues. V was clipped by 5 bases and J by 3 bases, with 2 bases between them. The germline gives CDR1 SNHLY, CDR2 FYNNEI. The CDR3 loop reads CASSIYEQYF. The CDR3 coding sequence is TGTGCCAGCAGTATCTACGAGCAGTACTTC.

This clonotype appeared a few times. This chain uses TRBV29-1 with TRBJ1-2, with D hard to call. Trimming stripped 3 bases from V and 4 bases from J, with 12 bases between. In germline, CDR1 is SQVTM, CDR2 ANQGSEA. The CDR3 has 13 residues. Here the CDR3 DNA reads TGCAGCGTTGAGGGTGAGCGGGGCTATGGCTACACCTTC. This gives the protein CSVEGERGYGYTF. Combining the CDR3 with reference TRBV29-1 and TRBJ1-2 gives the whole variable domain SAVISQKPSRDICQRGTSLTIQCQVDSQVTMMFWYRQQPGQSLTLIATANQGSEATYESGFVIDKFPISRPNLTFSTLTVSNMSPEDSSIYLCSVEGERGYGYTFGSGTRLTVV.

The V call is TRBV4-2, the J call TRBJ2-7; D is undetermined. Germline V gene sequence: CDR1 LGHNA, CDR2 YNFKEQ. The CDR3 spans 12 residues. The V end was cut by 4 bases, the J end by 4 bases, with 8 bases between. CDR3 sequence: CASSPEGYEQYF. For the CDR3, the DNA is TGTGCCAGCAGCCCAGAAGGGTACGAGCAGTACTTC.